This T cell receptor beta chain came from a study of T cell responses to AZD1222 COVID-19 vaccine. Profiled with immunoSEQ multiplex PCR; TCRdb holds only in-frame clones, not every one. This table holds 140,000 to 150,000 clones, over 80% found once. Regarding this clone: Its antigen is not identified.

Study-wide results and caveats: A mostly white British donor set with more females was recruited, and clonal diversity was possibly underestimated.

Germline assignment: CDR1 SGHTA and CDR2 FQGNSA. The CDR3 has 16 residues. Unmatched junction bases numbered 9, after V lost 5 bases and J lost 0 bases. The sequence derives from an adult who received the AZD1222 COVID-19 vaccine. J is TRBJ1-2 and V is TRBV7-2, with TRBD1 identical over 7 bases. Sequenced here: peripheral blood, sampled 28 days after the second AZD1222 dose. The CDR3 loop reads CASSNRQGWANYGYTF. The DNA of the CDR3 is TGTGCCAGCAGCAACCGACAGGGTTGGGCTAACTATGGCTACACCTTC.